This T cell receptor (beta chain) appears in the sequencing data of a study of CD8+ T cells in alopecia areata. Treatment reported: oral pan-JAK inhibitor, 5-10 mg twice daily. The CDR3 has 14 residues. Germline CDR1 reads MGHRA; CDR2 reads YSYEKL. The V gene end was trimmed by 2 bases and the J gene end by 4 bases; junction bases not matched to a gene: 1. Isolated RNA was reverse transcribed into cDNA used as the sequencing template. The data were produced by immunoSEQ multiplex PCR, yet TCRdb's version contains in-frame clones alone and is incomplete. Of 210,000 or so clones in the sample, roughly 66% are singletons; the top ten hold more than 0.95%.

The clonotype comes from a human donor with alopecia areata. This chain joins TRBV4-1 and TRBJ1-5, with 8 bases fitting TRBD1. This sample comprised CD4+ T cells sorted from blood, obtained around week 42, from a patient treated with tofacitinib. The CDR3 nucleotides are TGCGCCAGCAGCCAAACAGGGGGGAATCAGCCCCAGCATTTT. It codes for CASSQTGGNQPQHF.